One T cell receptor beta chain is described in this entry. These data are taken from a study of blood T cell repertoires in COVID-19. Only in-frame clones appear in the TCRdb table, and some are missing; sequencing was by immunoSEQ multiplex PCR. The repertoire holds 150,000 to 200,000 clones, just under 90% seen once, with under 13% in the top ten. Germline V gene data show CDR1 as ENHRY and CDR2 as SYGVKD. Trimming left V 3 bases short and J 4 bases short, with 12 bases between. The CDR3 consists of 14 residues. Sequencing was carried out using peripheral blood. This TCR was recovered from a woman in her seventies with COVID-19, enrolled during active disease. This chain connects TRBV10-3 to TRBJ2-5, with D possibly being TRBD1 (5 bases). CDR3 nucleotides: TGTGCCATCAGTGACAGGGCCCGACGAGAGACCCAGTACTTC. Its protein is CAISDRARRETQYF.